Below, one TCR beta chain is given with its context. Its antigen is unknown. The sample originates from a study of shared clonotypes between healthy human individuals. About the research overall: Researchers drew samples from a couple of women and a few men aged 18 to 49. Study-wide points: Unshared clonotypes carried lower generation probabilities than those common to all four donors. Among donors, clonotype sharing was expected to be affected by sequencing depth.

The CDR3 is 15 residues long. V lost 5 bases to trimming and J lost 4 bases; unmatched junction nucleotides: 8. CDR1 is SGHTA, CDR2 FQGNSA, per germline. The authors divided CD4+ cells into CD45RA+ naive and CD45RA-negative memory subsets. TCRdb's table, derived via immunoSEQ multiplex PCR, lists solely in-frame clones and lacks some. The table includes about 1.1 million clones, 70% to 80% detected once. The sample comprised memory CD4+ T cells from PBMCs. The sample's subset: CD45RA-negative fraction. The rearrangement uses TRBV7-2 and TRBJ2-7, with 10 bases lining up with TRBD1. This sequence originates from a man between 18 and 29 years old in good health. Some clones in this sample may be carry-over from other donors' samples. CDR3 loop: CASSLSRDRGYEQYF. The CDR3 coding sequence is TGTGCCAGCAGCCTTAGCCGGGACAGGGGATACGAGCAGTACTTC.